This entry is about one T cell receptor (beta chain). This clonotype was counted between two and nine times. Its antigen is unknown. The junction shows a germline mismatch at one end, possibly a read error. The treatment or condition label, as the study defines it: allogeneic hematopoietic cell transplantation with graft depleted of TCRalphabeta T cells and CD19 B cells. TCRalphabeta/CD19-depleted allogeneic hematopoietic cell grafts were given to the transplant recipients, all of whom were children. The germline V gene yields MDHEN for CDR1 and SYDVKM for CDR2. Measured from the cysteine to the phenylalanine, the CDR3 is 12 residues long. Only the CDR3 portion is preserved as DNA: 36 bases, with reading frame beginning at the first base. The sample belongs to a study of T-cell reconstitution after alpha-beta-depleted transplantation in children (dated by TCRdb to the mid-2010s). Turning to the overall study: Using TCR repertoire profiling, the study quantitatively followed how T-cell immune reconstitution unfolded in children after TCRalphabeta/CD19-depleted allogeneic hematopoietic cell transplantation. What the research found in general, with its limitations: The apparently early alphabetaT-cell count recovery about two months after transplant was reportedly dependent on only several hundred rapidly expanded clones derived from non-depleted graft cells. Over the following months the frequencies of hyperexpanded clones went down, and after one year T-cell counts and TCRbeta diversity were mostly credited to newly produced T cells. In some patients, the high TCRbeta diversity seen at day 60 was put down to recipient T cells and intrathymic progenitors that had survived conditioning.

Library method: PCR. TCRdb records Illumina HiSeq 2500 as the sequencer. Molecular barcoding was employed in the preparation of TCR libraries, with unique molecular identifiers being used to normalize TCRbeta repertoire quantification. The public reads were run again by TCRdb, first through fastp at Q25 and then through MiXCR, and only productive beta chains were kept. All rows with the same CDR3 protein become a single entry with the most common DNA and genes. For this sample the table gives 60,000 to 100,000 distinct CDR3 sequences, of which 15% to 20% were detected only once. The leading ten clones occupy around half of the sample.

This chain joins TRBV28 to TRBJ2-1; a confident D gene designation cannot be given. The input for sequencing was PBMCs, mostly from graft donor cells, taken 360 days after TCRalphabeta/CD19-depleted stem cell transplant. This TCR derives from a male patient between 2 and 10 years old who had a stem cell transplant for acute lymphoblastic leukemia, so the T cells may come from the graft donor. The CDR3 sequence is CASSTMWLPPYF. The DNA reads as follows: TGTGCCAGCAGTACTATGTGGCTACCCCCCTACTTC.